Sequencing of this T cell receptor (beta chain) was carried out in a study of CD8 T cells in ankylosing spondylitis. Study-level results: There were earlier reports of some motif variants in reactive arthritis synovial fluid and blood.

This clonotype came up a few times. Its target is not known. Quantitative molecular-barcoded 5'-RACE generated the TCR beta libraries. TCRdb redid the calling of the 5' RACE reads with MiXCR, one entry per CDR3 protein. The sample lists 150,000 to 200,000 distinct CDR3 sequences; approximately 9% were seen once. Deletions cut 0 bases from V and 4 bases from J, with 7 bases between. Germline V gene lookup returns CDR1 SGHRS and CDR2 YFSETQ. This CDR3 spans 14 amino acids. Material for sequencing was blood, either unsorted or a sorted T cell fraction (not recorded which). This TCR was recovered from a female donor with ankylosing spondylitis or in good health (not recorded which). The V call is TRBV5-1, the J call TRBJ1-4, with D unclear. The CDR3 nucleotides read TGCGCCAGCAGCTTGGGGAGGTATAATGAAAAACTGTTTTTT. Amino acids: CASSLGRYNEKLFF.